The clone carrying this T cell receptor beta chain was observed a few times. The data belong to a study of T-cell reconstitution after alpha-beta-depleted transplantation in children. Unique molecular identifiers were incorporated when the TCRbeta library was constructed. One entry per CDR3 protein results from TCRdb running MiXCR on the PCR reads. The top ten clones hold 5% to 6.5% of a sample with approximately 400,000 distinct CDR3 sequences, approximately 11% of them seen once. V lost 3 bases to trimming and J lost 5 bases; unmatched junction nucleotides: 12. CDR3 length: 16 amino acids. Germline V lookup: CDR1 SGHRS, CDR2 YFSETQ.

The clonotype originates from a human donor who donated a stem cell graft to a child with acute myeloid leukemia. The starting material was PBMCs from the stem cell graft donor, obtained from the stem cell graft. The chain carries TRBV5-1 and TRBJ2-3; TRBD1 matches at 7 bases. The CDR3 region has the DNA TGCGCCAGCAGCTGGAGACAGGGCCCTCCAGGAGATACGCAGTATTTT. It yields the protein CASSWRQGPPGDTQYF.